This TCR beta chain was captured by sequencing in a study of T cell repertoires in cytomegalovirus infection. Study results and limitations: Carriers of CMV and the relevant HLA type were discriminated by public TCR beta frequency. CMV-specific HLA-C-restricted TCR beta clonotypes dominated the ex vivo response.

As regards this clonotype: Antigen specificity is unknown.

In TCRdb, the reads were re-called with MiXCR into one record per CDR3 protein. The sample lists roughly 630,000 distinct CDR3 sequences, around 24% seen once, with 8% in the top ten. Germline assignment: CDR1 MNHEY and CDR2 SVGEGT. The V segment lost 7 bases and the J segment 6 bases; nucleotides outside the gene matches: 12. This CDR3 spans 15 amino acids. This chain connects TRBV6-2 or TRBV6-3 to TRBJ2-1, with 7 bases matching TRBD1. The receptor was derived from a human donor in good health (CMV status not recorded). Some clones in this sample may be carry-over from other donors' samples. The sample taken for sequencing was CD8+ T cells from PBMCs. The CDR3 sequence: CASKGTAPRGNEQFF. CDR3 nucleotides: TGTGCCAGCAAAGGGACAGCGCCCCGAGGCAATGAGCAGTTCTTC.